The clone carrying this T cell receptor beta chain was counted between two and nine times. Its antigen is currently unknown. A multiplex PCR was run with 60 Vbeta primers and 13 Jbeta primers. Sequencing used immunoSEQ multiplex PCR; TCRdb keeps in-frame clones, though not all of them. The sample lists about 140,000 clones; around 84% were seen once. This CDR3 is 13 amino acids long. Germline assignment: CDR1 LNHDA and CDR2 SQIVND (reference sequence). The junction had 8 bases not matched to a gene; V was cut back by 10 bases and J by 8 bases. The data belong to a study of cytomegalovirus exposure and HLA in healthy donors. Background on the study: Prior work identified more than 90 million unique TCR beta sequences in 150 million to 200 million T cells. Overall study findings and caveats: What a later analysis showed was that several of the most significant clusters appeared linked to common viral pathogens. CMV serostatus was the only recorded immune exposure for donors.

This receptor was identified in a man aged 45-60 years in good health and CMV-seronegative. The sequencing sample was made of PBMCs. The chain carries TRBV19 and TRBJ1-4; 9 bases fit TRBD1. The CDR3 nucleotides read TGTGCCACTCGGAGGACAGGGGTCGAAAAACTGTTTTTT. This codes for CATRRTGVEKLFF.